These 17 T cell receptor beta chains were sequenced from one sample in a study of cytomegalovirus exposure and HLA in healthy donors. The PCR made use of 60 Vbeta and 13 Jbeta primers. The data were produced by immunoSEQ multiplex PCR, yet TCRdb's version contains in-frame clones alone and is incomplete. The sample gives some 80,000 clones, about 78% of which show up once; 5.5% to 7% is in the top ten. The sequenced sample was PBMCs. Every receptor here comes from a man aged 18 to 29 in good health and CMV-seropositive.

The CDR3 DNA reads as TGTGCCAGCAGTGAATATGGGCCAGGGGGGAACACTGAAGCTTTCTTT. Residues: CASSEYGPGGNTEAFF. J is TRBJ1-1 and V is TRBV25-1; 7 bases match TRBD1. J was trimmed by 1 base and V by 0 bases; bases with no gene match: 5. CDR1 is MGHDK and CDR2 is SYGVNS in the germline V gene. The CDR3 is 16 residues long.

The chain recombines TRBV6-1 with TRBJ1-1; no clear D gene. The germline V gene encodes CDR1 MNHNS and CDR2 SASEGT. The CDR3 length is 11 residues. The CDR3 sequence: CGTVANTEAFF. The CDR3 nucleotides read TGTGGCACGGTCGCGAACACTGAAGCTTTCTTT.

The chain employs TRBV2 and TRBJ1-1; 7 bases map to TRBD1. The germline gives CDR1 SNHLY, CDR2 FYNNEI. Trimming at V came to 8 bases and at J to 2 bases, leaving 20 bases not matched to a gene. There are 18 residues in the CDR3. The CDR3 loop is CASRPAPWTGRFNTEAFF. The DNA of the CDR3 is TGTGCCAGCCGTCCTGCTCCATGGACAGGTAGGTTCAACACTGAAGCTTTCTTT.

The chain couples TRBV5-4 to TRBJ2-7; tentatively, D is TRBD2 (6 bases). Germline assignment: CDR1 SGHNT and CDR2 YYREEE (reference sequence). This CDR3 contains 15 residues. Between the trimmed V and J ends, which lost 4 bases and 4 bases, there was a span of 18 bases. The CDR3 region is CASSPVDRTIYEQYF. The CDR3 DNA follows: TGTGCCAGCAGCCCGGTGGATCGGACTATATACGAGCAGTACTTC.

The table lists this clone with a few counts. CDR3 coding DNA: TGTGCCACTGACCGGGACAGGGGCGCGAAGCCCCAGCATTTT. Protein: CATDRDRGAKPQHF. The chain uses TRBV6-5 and TRBJ1-5; 10 bases map to TRBD1. The junction had 11 bases not matched to a gene; V was cut back by 10 bases and J by 8 bases. CDR3 length: 14 residues. CDR1 and CDR2 (germline): MNHEY, SVGAGI.

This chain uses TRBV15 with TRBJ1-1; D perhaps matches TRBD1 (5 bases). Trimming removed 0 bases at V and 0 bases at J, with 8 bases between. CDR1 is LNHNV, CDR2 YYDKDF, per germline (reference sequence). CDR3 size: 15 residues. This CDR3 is CATSRDRGMNTEAFF. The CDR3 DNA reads TGTGCCACCAGCAGAGATCGGGGGATGAACACTGAAGCTTTCTTT.

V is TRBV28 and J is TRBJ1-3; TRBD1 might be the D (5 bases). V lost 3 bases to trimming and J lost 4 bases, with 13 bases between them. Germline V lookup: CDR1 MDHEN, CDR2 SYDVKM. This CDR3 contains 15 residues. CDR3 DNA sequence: TGTGCCAGCAGTTTTGGGGGGGTAGACGGAAACACCATATATTTT. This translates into CASSFGGVDGNTIYF. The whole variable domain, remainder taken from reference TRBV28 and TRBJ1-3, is DVKVTQSSRYLVKRTGEKVFLECVQDMDHENMFWYRQDPGLGLRLIYFSYDVKMKEKGDIPEGYSVSREKKERFSLILESASTNQTSMYLCASSFGGVDGNTIYFGEGSWLTVV.

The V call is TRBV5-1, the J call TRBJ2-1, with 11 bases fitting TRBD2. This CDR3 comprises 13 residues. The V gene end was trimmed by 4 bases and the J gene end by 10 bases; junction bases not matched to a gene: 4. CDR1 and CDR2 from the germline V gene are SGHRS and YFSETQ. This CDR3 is CASSPRLAGEQFF. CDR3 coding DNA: TGCGCCAGCAGCCCGAGACTAGCGGGAGAGCAGTTCTTC.

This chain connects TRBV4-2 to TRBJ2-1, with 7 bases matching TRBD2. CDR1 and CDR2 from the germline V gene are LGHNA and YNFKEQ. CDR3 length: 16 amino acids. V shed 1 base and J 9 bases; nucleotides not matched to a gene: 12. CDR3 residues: CASSQALRGRVAEQFF. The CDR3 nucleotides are TGTGCCAGCAGCCAAGCTTTACGCGGGAGAGTCGCTGAGCAGTTCTTC.

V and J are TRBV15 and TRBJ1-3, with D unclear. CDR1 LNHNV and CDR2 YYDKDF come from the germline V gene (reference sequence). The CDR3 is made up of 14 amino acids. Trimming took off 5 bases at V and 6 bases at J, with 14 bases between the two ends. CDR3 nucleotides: TGTGCCACCAGCCGGGGAAACCTGCAAAACACCATATATTTT. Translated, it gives CATSRGNLQNTIYF.

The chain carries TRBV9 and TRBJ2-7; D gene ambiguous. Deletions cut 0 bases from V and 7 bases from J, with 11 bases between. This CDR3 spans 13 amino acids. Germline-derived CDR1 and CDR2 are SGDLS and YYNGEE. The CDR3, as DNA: TGTGCCAGCAGCGTAGCTCCCTTCTCGGAGCAGTACTTC. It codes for CASSVAPFSEQYF.

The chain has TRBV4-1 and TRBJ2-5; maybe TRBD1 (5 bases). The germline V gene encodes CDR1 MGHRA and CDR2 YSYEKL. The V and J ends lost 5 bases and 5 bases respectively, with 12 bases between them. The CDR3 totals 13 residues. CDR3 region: CASSSQGRETQYF. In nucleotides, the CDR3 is TGCGCCAGCAGCAGTCAGGGAAGGGAGACCCAGTACTTC.

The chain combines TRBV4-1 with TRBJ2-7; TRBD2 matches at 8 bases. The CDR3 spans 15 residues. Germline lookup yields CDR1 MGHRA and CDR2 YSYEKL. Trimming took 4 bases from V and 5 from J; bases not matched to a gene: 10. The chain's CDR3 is CASSRLAGPTHEQYF. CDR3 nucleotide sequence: TGCGCCAGCAGCCGATTAGCGGGACCCACCCACGAGCAGTACTTC.

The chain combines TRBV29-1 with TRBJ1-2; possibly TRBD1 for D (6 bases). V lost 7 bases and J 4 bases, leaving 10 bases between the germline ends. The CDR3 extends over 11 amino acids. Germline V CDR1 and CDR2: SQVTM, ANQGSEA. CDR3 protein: CSARTVYGYTF. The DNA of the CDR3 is TGCAGCGCCAGGACAGTCTATGGCTACACCTTC.

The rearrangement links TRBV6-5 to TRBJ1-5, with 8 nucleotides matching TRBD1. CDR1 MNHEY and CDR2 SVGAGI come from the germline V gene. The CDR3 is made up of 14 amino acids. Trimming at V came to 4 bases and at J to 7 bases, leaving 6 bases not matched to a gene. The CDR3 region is CASSSTGVIQPQHF. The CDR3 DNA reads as TGTGCCAGCAGTTCGACAGGGGTGATACAGCCCCAGCATTTT.

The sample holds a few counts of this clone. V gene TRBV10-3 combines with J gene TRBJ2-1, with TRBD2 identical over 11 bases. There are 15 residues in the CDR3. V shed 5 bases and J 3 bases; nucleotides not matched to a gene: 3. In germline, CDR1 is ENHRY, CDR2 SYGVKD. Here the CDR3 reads CAISPTSGGYNEQFF. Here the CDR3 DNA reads TGTGCCATCAGTCCTACTAGCGGGGGCTACAATGAGCAGTTCTTC.

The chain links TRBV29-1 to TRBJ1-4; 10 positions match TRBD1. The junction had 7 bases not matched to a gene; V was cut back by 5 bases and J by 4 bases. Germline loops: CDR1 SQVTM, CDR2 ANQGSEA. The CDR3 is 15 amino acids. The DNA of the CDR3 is TGCAGCGTTCGGACAGGGGGACTCCTTAATGAAAAACTGTTTTTT. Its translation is CSVRTGGLLNEKLFF. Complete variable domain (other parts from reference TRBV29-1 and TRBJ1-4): SAVISQKPSRDICQRGTSLTIQCQVDSQVTMMFWYRQQPGQSLTLIATANQGSEATYESGFVIDKFPISRPNLTFSTLTVSNMSPEDSSIYLCSVRTGGLLNEKLFFGSGTQLSVL.